Listed here are 9 T cell receptor beta chains from one sample, sequenced in a study of glioma-infiltrating T cells after dendritic cell vaccination. The assay was immunoSEQ multiplex PCR, and TCRdb's table has in-frame clones only and misses some. Counted here are 90,000 or so clones, 85% occurring once; the ten biggest clones make up around 2.9%. The starting material was blood, obtained before dendritic cell vaccination. The receptors shown here come from a human donor with glioblastoma.

The chain joins TRBV7-2 to TRBJ1-5; perhaps TRBD1 as D (5 bases). CDR1 is SGHTA and CDR2 is FQGNSA in the germline V gene. Trimming removed 4 bases at V and 2 bases at J, with 9 bases between. There are 14 residues in the CDR3. CDR3 in DNA: TGTGCCAGCAGCTCAGAACAGGGCAATCAGCCCCAGCATTTT. Translating gives CASSSEQGNQPQHF.

V gene TRBV4-1 combines with J gene TRBJ2-7, with TRBD1 identical over 11 bases. This CDR3 spans 17 amino acids. With 1 base clipped from V and 2 bases from J, the junction kept 7 bases outside the gene matches. Germline V gene data show CDR1 as MGHRA and CDR2 as YSYEKL. The CDR3 DNA follows: TGCGCCAGCAGCCAAGGTCCCGGGACAGGGGGGGCCTACGAGCAGTACTTC. Translating it yields CASSQGPGTGGAYEQYF.

The rearrangement joins TRBV19 to TRBJ2-7, with D possibly matching TRBD1 (5 bases). Germline CDR1 is LNHDA and CDR2 is SQIVND (reference sequence). The CDR3 sequence is 17 residues long. Trimming took off 6 bases at V and 4 bases at J, with 25 bases between the two ends. This chain's CDR3 is CASSSDPARTTTYEQYF. In DNA form, the CDR3 reads TGTGCCAGTAGCAGTGATCCGGCCCGGACAACAACTTACGAGCAGTACTTC.

The table lists this clone with a count of one. The chain is built from TRBV6-1 and TRBJ2-3; a weak D match, TRBD2 (5 bases). V was pared by 6 bases and J by 0 bases, with 10 bases between. CDR1 is MNHNS, CDR2 SASEGT, per germline. This CDR3 has 14 amino acids. CDR3 nucleotide sequence: TGTGCCAGCAGAACTAGTCTTAGCACAGATACGCAGTATTTT. Translating gives CASRTSLSTDTQYF.

CDR3 sequence reads: CASSKQGHTGELFF. The CDR3 DNA reads as TGTGCCAGCAGCAAACAGGGACACACCGGGGAGCTGTTTTTT. The rearrangement joins TRBV7-9 to TRBJ2-2; a possible D gene is TRBD1 (6 bases). V shed 5 bases and J shed 3 bases, with 10 bases lying between them. The CDR3 totals 14 residues. From germline, CDR1 is SEHNR and CDR2 FQNEAQ (reference sequence).

The chain links TRBV25-1 to TRBJ2-3, with 9 bases aligning to TRBD2. The CDR3 is 16 amino acids. Germline assignment: CDR1 MGHDK and CDR2 SYGVNS. Trimming removed 3 bases from V and 7 bases from J; junction bases left unmatched: 11. The CDR3 DNA follows: TGTGCCAGCAGTGAGGCTGGCGGGAGGGGCCATCATACGCAGTATTTT. Protein sequence: CASSEAGGRGHHTQYF.

The gene calls are TRBV5-4 and TRBJ1-1, with 9 bases that match TRBD1. The CDR3 contains 15 residues. Germline CDR1 and CDR2: SGHNT and YYREEE (reference sequence). J was trimmed by 2 bases and V by 4 bases; bases with no gene match: 6. The CDR3 region has the DNA TGTGCCAGCAGCGGCCGGGACAGGGTTAACACTGAAGCTTTCTTT. Translated: CASSGRDRVNTEAFF.

The gene calls are TRBV30 and TRBJ2-7; 11 positions match TRBD2. V shed 4 bases, J shed 1 base, and the junction held 3 bases outside the gene matches. This CDR3 is 14 amino acids long. The germline V gene has CDR1 GTSNPN and CDR2 SVGIG (reference sequence). The CDR3 nucleotides are TGTGCCTGGACTAGCGGGAGGTGGTCCTACGAGCAGTACTTC. Its translation is CAWTSGRWSYEQYF.

The chain combines TRBV5-1 with TRBJ2-2; D may be TRBD1 (5 bases). V was clipped by 0 bases and J by 5 bases, with 17 bases between them. Per germline, CDR1 SGHRS and CDR2 YFSETQ. This CDR3 is 17 amino acids long. CDR3 coding DNA: TGCGCCAGCAGCTTGGCCCCTCCAGGGCGGATGACCGGGGAGCTGTTTTTT. Residues: CASSLAPPGRMTGELFF.